The 28 T cell receptor beta chains below all came from one sample that was sequenced in a study of sequential checkpoint blockade in melanoma. Assay: immunoSEQ multiplex PCR; the TCRdb copy retains only in-frame clones and omits some. The sample contains around 9,100 clones, roughly 78% of which appear only once. The sample's treatment: randomized to nivolumab then ipilimumab (arm A) or the reverse (arm B). This specimen was CD8+ T cells sorted from blood (inferred from file names), taken from a patient given nivolumab and ipilimumab in sequence. Source of these receptors: a human donor with melanoma.

The V and J genes are TRBV19 and TRBJ2-3; tentatively, D is TRBD2 (6 bases). The V gene lost 5 bases and the J gene lost 0 bases, with 18 bases spanning the gap. The CDR3 has 17 amino acids. Germline CDR1 and CDR2: LNHDA and SQIVND (reference sequence). CDR3 nucleotide sequence: TGTGCCAGTAGTCCGCCGGGACTCGGAATCAGCACAGATACGCAGTATTTT. Protein: CASSPPGLGISTDTQYF.

This chain links TRBV30 with TRBJ2-7, with 7 bases lining up with TRBD2. Germline V gene lookup returns CDR1 GTSNPN and CDR2 SVGIG (reference sequence). V trimming: 3 bases; J trimming: 7 bases; junction bases outside the gene matches: 9. This CDR3 has 13 residues. CDR3 coding DNA: TGTGCCTGGAGCACTAGCGAATGGGAAGAGCAGTACTTC. It encodes CAWSTSEWEEQYF.

This clone showed up just a few times. The chain has TRBV6-1 and TRBJ2-1; 8 bases agree with TRBD2. The CDR3 sequence is 15 residues long. The germline V gene has CDR1 MNHNS and CDR2 SASEGT. The V gene end was trimmed by 6 bases and the J gene end by 3 bases; junction bases not matched to a gene: 7. CDR3 sequence: CASSLPGGSYNEQFF. As DNA, the CDR3 is TGTGCCAGCAGCCTACCGGGGGGGAGCTACAATGAGCAGTTCTTC.

This clone was found a few times. This chain uses TRBV19 with TRBJ1-1; D perhaps matches TRBD1 (5 bases). V lost 7 bases and J lost 0, with 12 bases in between. From germline, CDR1 is LNHDA and CDR2 SQIVND (reference sequence). There are 14 residues in the CDR3. Here the CDR3 reads CASTLGHLNTEAFF. DNA for the CDR3: TGTGCCAGTACCCTGGGGCACTTGAACACTGAAGCTTTCTTT.

The V gene is TRBV27, the J gene TRBJ2-1; the D gene is possibly TRBD2 (6 bases). The CDR3 runs 14 residues. Per the germline V gene, CDR1 is MNHEY and CDR2 is SMNVEV (reference sequence). The germline V and J ends were trimmed by 3 bases and 7 bases, with 13 bases remaining between them. The CDR3 DNA is TGTGCCAGCAGTTTGGTTGCGGGAAGGAATGAGCAGTTCTTC. Amino acids: CASSLVAGRNEQFF.

V usage is TRBV5-6 and J usage is TRBJ1-5, with 9 bases matching TRBD1. V was clipped by 0 bases and J by 5 bases; unmatched bases: 0. CDR1 and CDR2 (germline): SGHDT, YYEEEE. The CDR3 contains 14 residues. CDR3 amino acids: CASSLGTGDQPQHF. The CDR3, as DNA: TGTGCCAGCAGCTTGGGGACAGGGGATCAGCCCCAGCATTTT.

The chain links TRBV4-2 to TRBJ1-5, with TRBD1 as a possible D gene (6 bases). CDR1 and CDR2 (germline): LGHNA, YNFKEQ. V dropped 0 bases and J dropped 0 bases, with 9 bases sitting between them. The CDR3 contains 16 residues. The CDR3 DNA follows: TGTGCCAGCAGCCAAGATACGGGACATAGCAATCAGCCCCAGCATTTT. Its translation: CASSQDTGHSNQPQHF.

This clone appeared once. This CDR3 reads CASSLRTGTGDLYEQYF. CDR3 nucleotides: TGCGCCAGCAGCTTACGAACCGGGACAGGGGACCTTTACGAGCAGTACTTC. The chain joins TRBV5-1 to TRBJ2-7; TRBD1 agrees at 10 bases. Trimming took 2 bases from V and 4 from J; bases not matched to a gene: 12. This CDR3 is built from 17 residues. Looked up from germline, CDR1 is SGHRS and CDR2 is YFSETQ.

This clone came up a few times. The V call is TRBV6-5, the J call TRBJ2-2, with unresolved D. The CDR3 consists of 12 residues. Germline CDR1 is MNHEY and CDR2 is SVGAGI. Trimming took off 2 bases at V and 8 bases at J, with 6 bases between the two ends. The CDR3 sequence is CASSYVRGELFF. CDR3 DNA: TGTGCCAGCAGTTACGTTAGAGGGGAGCTGTTTTTT.

CDR3 nucleotide sequence: TGTGCCAGCAGTCGGGTAGCGGGAAGGGATACGCAGTATTTT. Translated: CASSRVAGRDTQYF. This chain links TRBV27 with TRBJ2-3, with TRBD2 identical over 8 bases. The V and J ends lost 5 bases and 6 bases, in that order; junction bases with no gene match: 7. CDR3 length: 14 residues. Looked up from germline, CDR1 is MNHEY and CDR2 is SMNVEV (reference sequence).

The genes are TRBV4-1 and TRBJ2-2; 8 nucleotides match TRBD1. Germline V lookup: CDR1 MGHRA, CDR2 YSYEKL. This CDR3 is 16 amino acids long. V lost 6 bases and J lost 7; bases outside the gene matches: 13. The CDR3 sequence is CASSYAGQGIYGELFF. The CDR3 coding sequence is TGCGCCAGCAGTTACGCAGGACAGGGCATATACGGGGAGCTGTTTTTT.

The chain couples TRBV9 to TRBJ2-7; 9 nucleotides align to TRBD1. The CDR3 spans 14 residues. CDR1 SGDLS and CDR2 YYNGEE come from the germline V gene. Losses at the gene ends were 0 bases for V and 6 bases for J; bases not matched to a gene: 4. The CDR3 here is CASSVAYRGREQYF. The CDR3 DNA follows: TGTGCCAGCAGCGTAGCATACAGGGGGCGCGAGCAGTACTTC.

A few counts support this clone. This sequence joins TRBV9 and TRBJ1-2; weak D call: TRBD1 (6 bases). CDR3 length: 17 amino acids. The germline V gene has CDR1 SGDLS and CDR2 YYNGEE. Trimming removed 3 bases at V and 7 bases at J, with 25 bases between. CDR3 protein: CASSDPGTYGLSGGYTF. CDR3 DNA: TGTGCCAGCAGCGACCCCGGGACATATGGGTTATCGGGTGGCTACACCTTC. The variable domain in full, with the rest retrieved from reference TRBV9 and TRBJ1-2, is DSGVTQTPKHLITATGQRVTLRCSPRSGDLSVYWYQQSLDQGLQFLIQYYNGEERAKGNILERFSAQQFPDLHSELNLSSLELGDSALYFCASSDPGTYGLSGGYTFGSGTRLTVV.

This clone was observed a few times. The genes are TRBV6-4 and TRBJ2-3; maybe TRBD2 (8 bases). Trimming stripped 3 bases from V and 3 bases from J, with 13 bases between. This CDR3 has 15 residues. The germline V gene encodes CDR1 MRHNA and CDR2 SNTAGT. The CDR3 bases are TGTGCCAGCAGTGAATTAGCGGGACAGACAGATACGCAGTATTTT. It translates to CASSELAGQTDTQYF.

This clone was picked up one time. The chain joins TRBV6-1 to TRBJ2-1; a weak D match, TRBD2 (6 bases). The CDR3 length is 18 residues. Trimming stripped 4 bases from V and 0 bases from J, with 19 bases between. Germline lookup yields CDR1 MNHNS and CDR2 SASEGT. CDR3 bases: TGTGCCAGCAGTGTACGTTCGCTGGACTATAGCTCCTACAATGAGCAGTTCTTC. The encoded protein is CASSVRSLDYSSYNEQFF.

This sequence joins TRBV6-5 and TRBJ1-2, with D possibly matching TRBD1 (5 bases). The CDR3 covers 13 residues. V was clipped by 7 bases and J by 2 bases, with 11 bases between them. The germline V gene has CDR1 MNHEY and CDR2 SVGAGI. Written as DNA, the CDR3 is TGTGCCAGCATGCTGGGGCGAAACTATGGCTACACCTTC. Its protein product is CASMLGRNYGYTF.

This clone is judged medium-sized. This chain uses TRBV28 with TRBJ1-1, with 8 nucleotides matching TRBD1. Germline V CDR1 and CDR2: MDHEN, SYDVKM. With V trimmed by 5 bases and J by 0 bases, 11 bases remained unmatched. The CDR3 extends over 17 amino acids. The CDR3 coding sequence is TGTGCCAGCAGTGGCCCCCGGACAGGGAGGCTGAACACTGAAGCTTTCTTT. It translates to CASSGPRTGRLNTEAFF.

The J gene is TRBJ2-1, the V gene TRBV5-1; 11 bases agree with TRBD1. In germline, CDR1 is SGHRS, CDR2 YFSETQ. The CDR3 has 15 residues. The V and J ends lost 3 bases and 8 bases, in that order; junction bases with no gene match: 7. The CDR3 here is CASSSWDRGVDEQFF. The CDR3 nucleotides are TGCGCCAGCAGCTCATGGGACAGGGGGGTCGATGAGCAGTTCTTC. The whole variable domain, remainder taken from reference TRBV5-1 and TRBJ2-1, is KAGVTQTPRYLIKTRGQQVTLSCSPISGHRSVSWYQQTPGQGLQFLFEYFSETQRNKGNFPGRFSGRQFSNSRSEMNVSTLELGDSALYLCASSSWDRGVDEQFFGPGTRLTVL.

CDR3: CASSSGQGATTEAFF. CDR3 DNA sequence: TGTGCCAGCAGCTCGGGACAGGGGGCGACCACTGAAGCTTTCTTT. The J gene is TRBJ1-1, the V gene TRBV7-6; TRBD1 matches at 12 bases. V lost 4 bases and J lost 4; bases outside the gene matches: 4. This CDR3 comprises 15 residues. CDR1 SGHVS and CDR2 FNYEAQ come from the germline V gene.

This clone was seen a few times. This rearrangement joins TRBV21-1 to TRBJ2-2; the DNA was not used to check the table's D call, TRBD2. TRBV21-1 is a recognized pseudogene. This CDR3 has 16 amino acids. CDR3 in DNA: TGTGCCTGGGCCGGGACTAGCGGTAAGAACACCGGGGAGCTGTTTTTT. Protein product: CAWAGTSGKNTGELFF.

The V and J genes are TRBV27 and TRBJ1-1; 7 nucleotides agree with TRBD1. CDR3 length equals 16 residues. Germline V lookup: CDR1 MNHEY, CDR2 SMNVEV (reference sequence). Losses at the gene ends were 0 bases for V and 2 bases for J; bases not matched to a gene: 6. DNA for the CDR3: TGTGCCAGCAGTTTATCGTACAGGGGCCCTAACACTGAAGCTTTCTTT. This gives the protein CASSLSYRGPNTEAFF.

The chain links TRBV4-1 to TRBJ2-1, with D possibly TRBD2 on 7 matching bases. V lost 8 bases to trimming and J lost 1 base, with 18 bases between them. Germline CDR1 MGHRA, CDR2 YSYEKL. The CDR3 spans 16 residues. The CDR3 nucleotides are TGCGCCAGCCGGACCGAGGGGGGGGCGTCCTACAATGAGCAGTTCTTC. Its protein is CASRTEGGASYNEQFF.

The V and J genes are TRBV6-4 and TRBJ2-1, with D perhaps TRBD2 (6 bases). The CDR3 sequence is 14 residues long. Germline CDR1 and CDR2: MRHNA and SNTAGT. V lost 4 bases to trimming and J lost 6 bases, with 13 bases between them. CDR3 protein: CASSGTGDRNEQFF. In DNA form, the CDR3 reads TGTGCCAGCAGTGGAACGGGAGACCGCAATGAGCAGTTCTTC.

This chain connects TRBV6-1 to TRBJ2-3; D might be TRBD1 (5 bases). This CDR3 contains 13 residues. V was trimmed by 5 bases and J by 5 bases, leaving 11 bases between them. The germline V gene has CDR1 MNHNS and CDR2 SASEGT. The CDR3 sequence is CASSNTGVDTQYF. The CDR3 DNA follows: TGTGCCAGCAGTAATACAGGAGTAGATACGCAGTATTTT.

J is TRBJ2-5 and V is TRBV27; 7 nucleotides agree with TRBD1. CDR1 is MNHEY, CDR2 SMNVEV, per germline (reference sequence). The CDR3 sequence is 14 residues long. J was trimmed by 7 bases and V by 9 bases; bases with no gene match: 14. CDR3 in DNA: TGTGCCAGTTCCACAGGGGACAGCTTGGGGACCCAGTACTTC. This codes for CASSTGDSLGTQYF.

The V call is TRBV18, the J call TRBJ2-1, with TRBD1 identical over 10 bases. This CDR3 is 17 amino acids long. CDR1 is KGHSH, CDR2 LQKENI, per germline. The V segment lost 1 base and the J segment 3 bases; nucleotides outside the gene matches: 6. The CDR3 here is CASSPLVRTGGYNEQFF. CDR3 nucleotides: TGTGCCAGCTCACCACTAGTCCGGACAGGGGGCTACAATGAGCAGTTCTTC.

A few counts support this clone. The gene calls are TRBV7-9 and TRBJ2-5; weak D call: TRBD2 (6 bases). Trimming stripped 3 bases from V and 2 bases from J, with 10 bases between. The CDR3 is 14 residues long. Per germline, CDR1 SEHNR and CDR2 FQNEAQ (reference sequence). CDR3 loop: CASSLGLLQETQYF. The CDR3 DNA reads as TGTGCCAGCAGCTTGGGACTGCTTCAAGAGACCCAGTACTTC.

The chain couples TRBV30 to TRBJ1-2, with 9 bases lining up with TRBD1. The CDR3 runs 12 residues. The junction had 3 bases not matched to a gene; V was cut back by 2 bases and J by 8 bases. Germline V gives CDR1 GTSNPN, CDR2 SVGIG (reference sequence). CDR3 loop: CAWSQTGGGYTF. CDR3 in DNA: TGTGCCTGGAGTCAGACAGGGGGAGGCTACACCTTC.